The 9 T cell receptor beta chains in this list originate from one sample, sequenced in a study of T cells in Graves' hyperthyroidism and ophthalmopathy (dated by TCRdb to about 2019). The protocol used for the library was multiplex PCR. The sequencing machine was an Illumina HiSeq 2000. The TCR beta CDR3 regions were amplified from RNA transcripts. The first round of RT-PCR for the TCR CDR3 was performed with the HTBI primer set and the Qiagen OneStep RT-PCR kit. Using fastp at Q25 and MiXCR, TCRdb reprocessed the public reads and kept productive beta chains. For every CDR3 protein sequence, its rows merge into one entry that carries the most common genes and DNA. This sample has 500,000 to 800,000 distinct CDR3 sequences in its table, and around 13% of those were observed once. About 12% of the sample comes from the top ten. What was sequenced was blood. The receptors were sampled from a woman in her 50s with Graves' ophthalmopathy.

This clonotype was seen many times. CDR3 sequence: CASSLGRGKRGEQFF. Here the CDR3 DNA reads TGTGCCAGCAGCTTAGGGCGCGGGAAAAGGGGTGAGCAGTTCTTC. V gene TRBV11-3 combines with J gene TRBJ2-1; perhaps TRBD2 as D (6 bases). The CDR3 spans 15 residues. The germline CDR1 and CDR2 sequences are SGHNT and YENEEA. Deletions cut 1 base from V and 9 bases from J, with 16 bases between.

This clonotype was found many times. V and J are TRBV20-1 and TRBJ2-1; TRBD1 or TRBD2 may be the D gene (5 bases each). Trimming removed 0 bases at V and 8 bases at J, with 17 bases between. Looked up from germline, CDR1 is DFQATT and CDR2 is SNEGSKA (reference sequence). This CDR3 has 15 residues. The CDR3 DNA sequence: TGCAGTGCTAGAGATTCGCGGGCAGGGAGCTATGAGCAGTTCTTC. Encoded protein: CSARDSRAGSYEQFF.

This clonotype showed up many times. The chain combines TRBV6-1 with TRBJ2-2; no reliable D call. CDR3 length: 14 amino acids. Germline lookup yields CDR1 MNHNS and CDR2 SASEGT. V was pared by 5 bases and J by 1 base, with 8 bases between. The CDR3 DNA reads as TGTGCCAGCAGTTACGACCGGAACACCGGGGAGCTGTTTTTT. As protein: CASSYDRNTGELFF.

This clonotype was counted at least ten times. The chain combines TRBV28 with TRBJ2-2, with D perhaps TRBD2 (6 bases). Looked up from germline, CDR1 is MDHEN and CDR2 is SYDVKM. V was cut by 2 bases and J by 0 bases, with 25 bases left in between. The CDR3 is 21 residues long. CDR3 amino acids: CASSLPSGEVGLAPNTGELFF. As DNA, the CDR3 is TGTGCCAGCAGTTTACCCTCGGGGGAGGTCGGCCTAGCGCCGAACACCGGGGAGCTGTTTTTT. The whole variable domain, filled in from reference TRBV28 and TRBJ2-2, reads DVKVTQSSRYLVKRTGEKVFLECVQDMDHENMFWYRQDPGLGLRLIYFSYDVKMKEKGDIPEGYSVSREKKERFSLILESASTNQTSMYLCASSLPSGEVGLAPNTGELFFGEGSRLTVL.

This clonotype has just a few counts. V gene TRBV29-1 combines with J gene TRBJ2-7; possible D gene TRBD2, 6 bases. Germline lookup yields CDR1 SQVTM and CDR2 ANQGSEA. The germline V and J ends were trimmed by 4 bases and 0 bases, with 13 bases remaining between them. This CDR3 has 14 residues. The CDR3: CSVGGAGSSYEQYF. In DNA, the CDR3 is TGCAGCGTTGGAGGAGCGGGCAGCTCCTACGAGCAGTACTTC.

At least ten counts were recorded for this clonotype. The V call is TRBV5-1, the J call TRBJ2-7; 7 bases align to TRBD2. Germline V gene data show CDR1 as SGHRS and CDR2 as YFSETQ. The V and J ends lost 4 bases and 3 bases, in that order; junction bases with no gene match: 7. This CDR3 region has 14 residues. CDR3 nucleotides: TGCGCCAGCAGCCCAACTGGGGGGGTCTACGAGCAGTACTTC. This encodes CASSPTGGVYEQYF.

This clonotype showed up just a few times. The chain couples TRBV30 to TRBJ1-5; tentatively, D is TRBD1 (6 bases). The CDR3 extends over 16 amino acids. Deletions cut 3 bases from V and 3 bases from J, with 18 bases between. Per the germline V gene, CDR1 is GTSNPN and CDR2 is SVGIG (reference sequence). CDR3 nucleotides: TGTGCCTGGAGCGACCTTACGCAGGGGATCAATCAGCCCCAGCATTTT. This encodes CAWSDLTQGINQPQHF.

This clonotype was found many times. The gene calls are TRBV7-8 and TRBJ2-1, with TRBD2 matching 7 bases. V was clipped by 0 bases and J by 5 bases; unmatched bases: 7. The CDR3 has 16 amino acids. Germline V gene sequence: CDR1 SGHVS, CDR2 FQNEAQ. The CDR3 spells CASSLAPGLLNNEQFF. The CDR3 region has the DNA TGTGCCAGCAGCTTAGCCCCGGGACTACTAAACAATGAGCAGTTCTTC. The complete variable domain, with remaining parts taken from reference TRBV7-8 and TRBJ2-1, reads GAGVSQSPRYKVAKRGQDVALRCDPISGHVSLFWYQQALGQGPEFLTYFQNEAQLDKSGLPSDRFFAERPEGSVSTLKIQRTQQEDSAVYLCASSLAPGLLNNEQFFGPGTRLTVL.

Ten or more counts support this clonotype. This chain uses TRBV20-1 with TRBJ1-5; D call uncertain. The CDR3 totals 13 residues. The ends were cut back, 3 bases at V and 3 bases at J, with 9 bases in the middle. Per the germline V gene, CDR1 is DFQATT and CDR2 is SNEGSKA (reference sequence). The CDR3 coding sequence is TGCAGTGCTAGTATGGGTACCAATCAGCCCCAGCATTTT. This codes for CSASMGTNQPQHF.